This entry features one T cell receptor beta chain sequence. Its antigen is unknown. Per-nucleotide qualities are absent, and no much larger clonotype sits a single base away. The CDR3 runs 16 amino acids, cysteine and phenylalanine included. The CDR3 DNA has 48 bases and is translated from base 1. V lost 3 bases and J lost 5 bases, and the count of bases not matched to a germline gene is 13. As encoded in the germline V gene (reference sequence), CDR1 is GTSNPN while CDR2 is SVGIG. The sample belongs to a study of cytotoxic CD8 clonotypes in ibrutinib-treated CLL (dated by TCRdb to the early 2020s). With respect to the entire study: The cohort had ten to twelve relapsed/refractory and about 15 treatment-naive patients; approximately 18 were IGHV unmutated. Samples averaged approximately 250,000 productive templates and 94,082 productive rearrangements. The response samples were drawn at a median of 12 months into treatment, with a range of roughly 6 to 36 months. Of the approximately 87 people in the trial, approximately 26 had longitudinal samples available. Partial responses were observed in around 25 patients and complete responses in 2; after a median follow-up of 68 months, remission was maintained in approximately 15 patients and progression was observed in 12. Cryopreserved peripheral blood mononuclear cells were collected before treatment, at response, and at either disease progression or sustained remission. What the study reported, not specific to this receptor: Public clonotypes were rare and either contracted or stayed stable during treatment, and the rise in clonality at ibrutinib response reflected the expansion of private clonotypes. Baseline clonality exceeded that of age-matched healthy donors and correlated strongly with circulating CD8+ T-cell counts. Sampling times were not matched between sustained-remission and progressing patients, and lymph node repertoires were not studied. An increase in clonality was observed at ibrutinib response, with clonality remaining stable during sustained remission and falling back toward baseline at progression.

For TCR beta library preparation, roughly 2 micrograms of genomic DNA were isolated from cryopreserved PBMCs. Longitudinal blood samples from CLL patients on ibrutinib monotherapy were analyzed using high-throughput TCR beta sequencing. Patients were enrolled in a phase 2 open-label single-center ibrutinib monotherapy trial. A MiSeq instrument was used for deep resolution sequencing, which targeted depths ranging from 1 in 1 million up to 1 in 200,000 T cells, with coverage averaging 10x for each clonotype. The immunoSEQ hsTCRB Kit was used to generate TCR beta libraries. Per the original workflow: The data were analyzed with ImmunoSEQ Analyzer and ImmunoSEQ Data Assistant, and V, D and J gene assignments followed IMGT definitions. Clonality was computed as one minus normalized Shannon entropy of productive rearrangement frequencies, ranging from 0 to 1. Only overrepresented clonotypes making up at least 0.05% of each patient's repertoire were included in the public clonotype analysis. About a dozen repertoires from age-matched healthy donors, obtained from immuneACCESS, served as clonality controls. TCRdb limited this immuneACCESS table to in-frame rearrangements with V and J called. A share of clones is missing; checked studies link under half to unresolved V genes, and the rest is unexplained. For V, J and clone size, that table is used; D and trimming come from the DNA. This sample holds about 310,000 clones; about 80% were observed only once. The leading ten clones occupy 6.5% to 8.5% of the sample.

The clonotype was recovered from a human donor with chronic lymphocytic leukemia. The chain was built from TRBV30 and TRBJ2-1; TRBD2 agrees with 7 junctional bases. The sequencing here drew on PBMCs, taken before ibrutinib treatment. The nucleotides read TGTGCCTGGAGCGGGAGGCCCCGGGGGTCCCACAATGAGCAGTTCTTC. Its product reads: CAWSGRPRGSHNEQFF.